This T cell receptor beta chain was obtained from a study of blood T cell repertoires in COVID-19. Study information: Researchers got acute and convalescent COVID-19 samples from the United States, Italy and Spain. Sources were T cells, B-cell-depleted T cells, or PBMCs; the material itself was cDNA or gDNA.

The protocol was immunoSEQ multiplex PCR, while the TCRdb copy is restricted to in-frame clones and leaves out a portion. This sample has roughly 200,000 clones, with about nine tenths found just once. There are 14 residues in the CDR3. Between the trimmed V and J ends, which lost 2 bases and 4 bases, there was a span of 9 bases. Germline V gives CDR1 SGHTA, CDR2 FQGNSA. In assigning cohorts, the study relied on participant-reported clinical history. Cohort 3 recovered donors had two negative PCRs, clearance, or symptom resolution. The sequenced sample was PBMCs or T cells enriched from blood (not recorded which). The chain combines TRBV7-2 with TRBJ2-1, with D unclear. The TCR originated in a man younger than 40 who had recovered from COVID-19. In DNA, the CDR3 is TGTGCCAGCAGCTTACGTACAGAGTACAATGAGCAGTTCTTC. Its translation is CASSLRTEYNEQFF.